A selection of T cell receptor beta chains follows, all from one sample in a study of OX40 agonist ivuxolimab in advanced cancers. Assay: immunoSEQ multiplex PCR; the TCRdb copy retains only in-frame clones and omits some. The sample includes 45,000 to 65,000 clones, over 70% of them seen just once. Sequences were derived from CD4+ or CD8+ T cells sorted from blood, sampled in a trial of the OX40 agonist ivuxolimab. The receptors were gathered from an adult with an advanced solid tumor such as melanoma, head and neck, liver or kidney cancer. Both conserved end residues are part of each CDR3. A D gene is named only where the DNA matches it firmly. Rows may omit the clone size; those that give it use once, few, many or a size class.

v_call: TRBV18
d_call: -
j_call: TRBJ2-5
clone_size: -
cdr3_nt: TGTGCCAGCTCACCACAAGGGGGAGAGACCCAGTACTTC
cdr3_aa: CASSPQGGETQYF

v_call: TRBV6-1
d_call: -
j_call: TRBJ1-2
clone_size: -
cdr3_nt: TGTGCCAGCAGCGTCGATCCTGGCCCCTATGGCTACACCTTC
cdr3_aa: CASSVDPGPYGYTF

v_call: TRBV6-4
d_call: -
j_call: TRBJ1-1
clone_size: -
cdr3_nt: TGTGCCAGCAGTGTCGACGCGAACACTGAAGCTTTCTTT
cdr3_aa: CASSVDANTEAFF

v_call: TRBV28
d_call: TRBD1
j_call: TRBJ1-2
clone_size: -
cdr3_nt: TGTGCCAGCAGTTCGACAGGGGGGGAAAACTATGGCTACACCTTC
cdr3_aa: CASSSTGGENYGYTF

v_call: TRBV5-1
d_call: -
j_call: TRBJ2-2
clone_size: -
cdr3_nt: TGCGCCAGCAGCTTGCAGTCCGGGGAGCTGTTTTTT
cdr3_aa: CASSLQSGELFF

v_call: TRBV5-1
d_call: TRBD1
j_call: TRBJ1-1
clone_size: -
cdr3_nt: TGCGCCAGCAGCTCAGAAACCCAGGGGGGCACTGAAGCTTTCTTT
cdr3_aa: CASSSETQGGTEAFF

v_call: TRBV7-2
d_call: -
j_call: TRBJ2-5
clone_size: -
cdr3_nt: TGTGCCAGCAGCTTAGGCCGGGGCCCCCCCCAAGAGACCCAGTACTTC
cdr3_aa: CASSLGRGPPQETQYF

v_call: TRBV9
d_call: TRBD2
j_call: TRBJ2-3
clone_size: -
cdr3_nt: TGTGCCAGCAGCGTAGCTGGTCTAGCGGGGGGCGGCCTCGCAGATACGCAGTATTTT
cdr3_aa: CASSVAGLAGGGLADTQYF

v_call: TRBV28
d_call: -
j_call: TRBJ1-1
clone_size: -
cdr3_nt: TGTGCCAGCAGACTCGTCTTGGGGACTGAAGCTTTCTTT
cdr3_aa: CASRLVLGTEAFF

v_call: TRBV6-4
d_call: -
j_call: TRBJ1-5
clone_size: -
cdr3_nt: TGTGCCAGCAGTCTCTATCCAGGGAACAATCAGCCCCAGCATTTT
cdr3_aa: CASSLYPGNNQPQHF

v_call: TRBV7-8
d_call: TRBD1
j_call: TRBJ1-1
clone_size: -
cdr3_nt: TGTGCCAGCAGCTTAGTTATCAGGGGGATCACTGAAGCTTTCTTT
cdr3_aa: CASSLVIRGITEAFF

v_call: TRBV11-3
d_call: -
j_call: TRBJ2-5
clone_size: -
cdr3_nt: TGTGCCAGCAGCTTAGTCCCTATGGAGACCCAGTACTTC
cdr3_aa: CASSLVPMETQYF

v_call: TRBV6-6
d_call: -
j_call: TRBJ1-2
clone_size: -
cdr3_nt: TGTGCCAGCAGCTGGACCGGACAGAAAAACTATGGCTACACCTTC
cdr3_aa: CASSWTGQKNYGYTF

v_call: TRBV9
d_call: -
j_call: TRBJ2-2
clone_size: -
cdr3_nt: TGTGCCAGCAGCGCCCTCTCGGGCACCGGGGAGCTGTTTTTT
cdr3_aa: CASSALSGTGELFF

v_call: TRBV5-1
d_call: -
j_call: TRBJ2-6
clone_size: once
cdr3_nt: TGCGCCAGCAGCTTTGGCAGCTCTGGGGCCAACGTCCTGACTTTC
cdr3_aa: CASSFGSSGANVLTF

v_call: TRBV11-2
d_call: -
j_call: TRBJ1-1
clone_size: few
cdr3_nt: TGTGCCAGCAGCACTACCCAGACAGTGCCGAACACTGAAGCTTTCTTT
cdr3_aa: CASSTTQTVPNTEAFF

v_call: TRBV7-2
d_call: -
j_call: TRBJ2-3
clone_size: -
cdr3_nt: TGTGCCAGCAGCTTAGGTCAGACAGGGAGGAGACTCCCCCGAAATACGCAGTATTTT
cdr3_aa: CASSLGQTGRRLPRNTQYF

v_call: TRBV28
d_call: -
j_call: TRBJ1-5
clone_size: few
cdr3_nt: TGTGCCAGCAGACAGCGCAATCAGCCCCAGCATTTT
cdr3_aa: CASRQRNQPQHF

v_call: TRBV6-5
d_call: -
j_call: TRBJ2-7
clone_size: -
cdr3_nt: TGTGCCAGCAGTTACACTACCACCTCCTACGAGCAGTACTTC
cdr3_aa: CASSYTTTSYEQYF

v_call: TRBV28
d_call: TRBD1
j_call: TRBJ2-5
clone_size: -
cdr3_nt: TGTGCCAGCAACGATTGGCGGGACAGGGGGCGAGAGACCCAGTACTTC
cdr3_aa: CASNDWRDRGRETQYF

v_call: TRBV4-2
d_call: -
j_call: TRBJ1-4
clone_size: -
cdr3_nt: TGTGCCAGCAGCCAAGTCGGTGGAAATGAAAAACTGTTTTTT
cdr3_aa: CASSQVGGNEKLFF

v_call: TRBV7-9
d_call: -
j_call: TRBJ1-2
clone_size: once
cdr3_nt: TGTGCCAGCAGCCCCCCTAACCACTATGGCTACACCTTC
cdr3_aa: CASSPPNHYGYTF

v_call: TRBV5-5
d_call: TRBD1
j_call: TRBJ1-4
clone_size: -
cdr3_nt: TGTGCCAGCAGCCTAGCCAGGGGGCATGAAAAACTGTTTTTT
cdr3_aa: CASSLARGHEKLFF

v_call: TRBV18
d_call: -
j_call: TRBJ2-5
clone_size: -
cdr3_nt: TGTGCCAGCTCACCTCGCCGGGTCGGGGGACAAGAGACCCAGTACTTC
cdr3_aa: CASSPRRVGGQETQYF

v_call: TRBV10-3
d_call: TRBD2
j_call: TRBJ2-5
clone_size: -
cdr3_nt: TGTGCCATCAGTGCCGGACTAGCGGGACAAGAGACCCAGTACTTC
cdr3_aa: CAISAGLAGQETQYF

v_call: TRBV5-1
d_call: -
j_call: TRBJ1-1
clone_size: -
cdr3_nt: TGCGCCAGCAGCTTGGATGGCAGGCGGAGGTCACTGAACACTGAAGCTTTCTTT
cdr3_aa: CASSLDGRRRSLNTEAFF

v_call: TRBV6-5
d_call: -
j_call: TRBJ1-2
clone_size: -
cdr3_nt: TGTGCCAGCAGTTATAAGGGGCCTTACTATGGCTACACCTTC
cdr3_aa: CASSYKGPYYGYTF

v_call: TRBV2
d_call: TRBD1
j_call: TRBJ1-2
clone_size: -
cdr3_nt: TGTGCCAGCAGTAGGGACAGCGATTGGGGCTACACCTTC
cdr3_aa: CASSRDSDWGYTF

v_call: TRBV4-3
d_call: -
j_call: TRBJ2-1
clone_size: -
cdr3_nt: TGCGCCAGCAGCCAAGTCGGAGGGAAAAACAATGAGCAGTTCTTC
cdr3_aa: CASSQVGGKNNEQFF

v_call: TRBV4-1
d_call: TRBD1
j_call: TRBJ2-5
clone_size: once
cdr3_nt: TGCGCCAGCAGCGGGACAGGGACAGGACAAGAGACCCAGTACTTC
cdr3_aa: CASSGTGTGQETQYF

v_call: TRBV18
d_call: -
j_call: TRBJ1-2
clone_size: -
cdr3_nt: TGTGCCAGCTCACTCGGACAGCGGCGGAGGTCTGGCTACACCTTC
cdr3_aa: CASSLGQRRRSGYTF

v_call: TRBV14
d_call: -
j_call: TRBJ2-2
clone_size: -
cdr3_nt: TGTGCCAGCAGCCCCCTGAGAGGGCGAGACACCGGGGAGCTGTTTTTT
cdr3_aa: CASSPLRGRDTGELFF

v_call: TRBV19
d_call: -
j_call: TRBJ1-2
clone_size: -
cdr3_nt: TGTGCCAGTAGCCCAGCGAGGACAGAATTAGGGGATGGCTACACCTTC
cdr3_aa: CASSPARTELGDGYTF

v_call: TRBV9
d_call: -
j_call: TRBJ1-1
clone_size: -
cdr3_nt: TGTGCCAGCAGCCCCGGGGGGCGCGACGTGTTCATGAACACTGAAGCTTTCTTT
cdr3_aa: CASSPGGRDVFMNTEAFF

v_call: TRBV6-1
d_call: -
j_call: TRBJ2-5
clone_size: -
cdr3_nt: TGTGCCAGCAGTGAATTAGAGGGAAGAGAGACCCAGTACTTC
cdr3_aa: CASSELEGRETQYF

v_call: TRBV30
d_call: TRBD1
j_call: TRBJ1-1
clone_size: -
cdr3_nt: TGTGCCTGGGTTGACAGGGTGAACACTGAAGCTTTCTTT
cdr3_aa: CAWVDRVNTEAFF

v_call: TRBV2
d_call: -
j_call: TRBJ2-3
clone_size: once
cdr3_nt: TGTGCCAGCAGTGCGACGGAAAACACAGATACGCAGTATTTT
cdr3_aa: CASSATENTDTQYF

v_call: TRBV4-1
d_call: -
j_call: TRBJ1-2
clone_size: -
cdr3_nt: TGCGCCAGCAGCCAAGATCTGGTAAAAGGGTATGGCTACACCTTC
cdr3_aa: CASSQDLVKGYGYTF

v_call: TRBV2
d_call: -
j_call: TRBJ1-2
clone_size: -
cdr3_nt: TGTGCCAGCGGTGAAGAACAGGTCTATGGCTACACCTTC
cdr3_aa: CASGEEQVYGYTF

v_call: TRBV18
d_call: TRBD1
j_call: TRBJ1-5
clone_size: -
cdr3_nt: TGTGCCAGCTCACCGGGACAGGGCAATGTTTTCAATCAGCCCCAGCATTTT
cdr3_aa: CASSPGQGNVFNQPQHF

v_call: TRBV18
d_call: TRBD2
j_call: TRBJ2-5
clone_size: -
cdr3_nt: TGTGCCAGCTCACCGGGGACTAGCGGAGAGACCCAGTACTTC
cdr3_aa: CASSPGTSGETQYF

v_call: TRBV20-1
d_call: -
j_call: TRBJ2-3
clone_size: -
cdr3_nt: TGCAGTGCTCCCGTAATCGATACGCAGTATTTT
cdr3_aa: CSAPVIDTQYF

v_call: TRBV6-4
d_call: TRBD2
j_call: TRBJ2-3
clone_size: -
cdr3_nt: TGTGCCAGCAGCGGCAGATCGGGGGGGGGCCAAGATACGCAGTATTTT
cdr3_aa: CASSGRSGGGQDTQYF

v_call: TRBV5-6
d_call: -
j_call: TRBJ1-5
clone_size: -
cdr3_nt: TGTGCCAGCAGCTTGGCGGCAGGGTTTTATCAGCCCCAGCATTTT
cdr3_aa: CASSLAAGFYQPQHF

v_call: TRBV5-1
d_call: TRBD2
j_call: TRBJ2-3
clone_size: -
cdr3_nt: TGCGCCAGCAGCTTGGCCGGAGGAAGCGGGAGTCCGAGTGATACGCAGTATTTT
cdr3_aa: CASSLAGGSGSPSDTQYF

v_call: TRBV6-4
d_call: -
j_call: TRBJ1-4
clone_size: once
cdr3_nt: TGTGCCAGCAGTGCCGAGGGGGGCAAGATGTTTTTT
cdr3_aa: CASSAEGGKMFF

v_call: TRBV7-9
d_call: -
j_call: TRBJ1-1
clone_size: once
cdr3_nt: TGTGCCAGCAGCTTATACCCCCAAGGCGGGGATTGGAAGTGGGCTGAAGCTTTCTTT
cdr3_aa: CASSLYPQGGDWKWAEAFF

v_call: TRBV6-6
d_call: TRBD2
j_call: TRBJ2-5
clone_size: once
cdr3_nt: TGTGCCAGCAGTTACAGAGCGGGGGGGCGTAAGACCCAGTACTTC
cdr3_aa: CASSYRAGGRKTQYF

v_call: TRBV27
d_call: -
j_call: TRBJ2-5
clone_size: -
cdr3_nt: TGTGCCAGCAGTCCTTGGACCGGAGAGACCCAGTACTTC
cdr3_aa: CASSPWTGETQYF

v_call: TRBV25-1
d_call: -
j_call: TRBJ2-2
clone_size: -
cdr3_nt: TGTGCCAGCAGTGACGGGGGTTCTCGGGGGGAGCTGTTTTTT
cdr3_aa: CASSDGGSRGELFF

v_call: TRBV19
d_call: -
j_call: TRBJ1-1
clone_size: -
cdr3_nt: TGTGCCAGTAGTATTAACAGGGCTGGGAACACTGAAGCTTTCTTT
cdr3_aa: CASSINRAGNTEAFF

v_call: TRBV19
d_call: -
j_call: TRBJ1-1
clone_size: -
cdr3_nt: TGTGCCAGTAGTAATGGGCAGAACACTGAAGCTTTCTTT
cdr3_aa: CASSNGQNTEAFF

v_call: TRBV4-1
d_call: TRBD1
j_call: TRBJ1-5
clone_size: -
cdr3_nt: TGCGCCAGCAGCCAGTCAGACAGGGTCAATCAGCCCCAGCATTTT
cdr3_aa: CASSQSDRVNQPQHF

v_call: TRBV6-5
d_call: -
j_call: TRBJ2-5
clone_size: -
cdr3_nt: TGTGCCAGCAGTTACTCGAGGCAGCAAGAGACCCAGTACTTC
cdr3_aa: CASSYSRQQETQYF

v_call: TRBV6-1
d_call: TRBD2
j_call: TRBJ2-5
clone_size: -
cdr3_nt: TGTGCCAGCAGTGAATCGGGGGGGCGAATGGAGACCCAGTACTTC
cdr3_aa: CASSESGGRMETQYF

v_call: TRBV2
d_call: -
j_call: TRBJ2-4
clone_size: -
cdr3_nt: TGTGCCAGCACTCGGGAAAGGAGAGACATTCAGTACTTC
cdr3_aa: CASTRERRDIQYF

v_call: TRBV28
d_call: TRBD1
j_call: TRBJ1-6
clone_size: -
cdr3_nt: TGTGCCAGCAGTTCCCCGGGACAGGGGGTGCCCCTCCACTTT
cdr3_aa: CASSSPGQGVPLHF